Described below is a single TCR beta chain sequence and its context. The data were taken from a study of OX40 agonist ivuxolimab in advanced cancers. The protocol was immunoSEQ multiplex PCR, while the TCRdb copy is restricted to in-frame clones and leaves out a portion. The sample holds more than 35,000 clones, about four fifths seen once. The TCR sequence derives from an adult with an advanced solid tumor such as melanoma, head and neck, liver or kidney cancer. This specimen was CD4+ or CD8+ T cells sorted from blood, taken in a trial of the OX40 agonist ivuxolimab.

As DNA, the CDR3 is TGTGCCTGGACCCGAGGGACAGGGGGAAACACCATATATTTT. It codes for CAWTRGTGGNTIYF. The V gene is TRBV30, the J gene TRBJ1-3; 9 bases fit TRBD1. The trim removed 4 bases at V and 4 bases at J, leaving 5 bases unmatched. The CDR3 totals 14 residues. CDR1 GTSNPN and CDR2 SVGIG come from the germline V gene (reference sequence).